These 5 T cell receptor beta chains were sequenced from one sample in a study of T cell responses to AZD1222 COVID-19 vaccine. TCRdb's copy holds only in-frame clones and misses some; the assay was immunoSEQ multiplex PCR. The repertoire has some 120,000 clones, 94% of them found once; the top ten carry approximately 7%. This material consisted of peripheral blood, taken on day 0 of AZD1222 vaccination. The receptors come from an adult in good health.

The chain joins TRBV29-1 to TRBJ1-2; no firm D call. Trimming removed 6 bases from V and 5 bases from J, with 16 bases in between. This CDR3 has 13 amino acids. Germline lookup yields CDR1 SQVTM and CDR2 ANQGSEA. The CDR3 sequence is CSVPASGWYGYTF. The DNA for the CDR3 is TGCAGCGTCCCGGCCAGCGGGTGGTATGGCTACACCTTC.

The chain carries TRBV2 and TRBJ1-5, with 10 bases fitting TRBD1. This CDR3 is built from 16 residues. Germline V gene data show CDR1 as SNHLY and CDR2 as FYNNEI. V was clipped by 6 bases and J by 5 bases; unmatched bases: 10. DNA for the CDR3: TGTGCCAGCAGCGAGAGGCGGGACAGGGGAGATCAGCCCCAGCATTTT. As protein: CASSERRDRGDQPQHF.

This sequence joins TRBV6-1 and TRBJ1-3; D remains unclear. Germline V gene sequence: CDR1 MNHNS, CDR2 SASEGT. CDR3 length: 13 residues. V lost 3 bases and J lost 4, with 7 bases in between. CDR3 loop: CASSDSPGNTIYF. CDR3 coding DNA: TGTGCCAGCAGTGATTCCCCGGGAAACACCATATATTTT.

The genes are TRBV12-5 and TRBJ1-1; D not certain. This CDR3 is built from 13 residues. Germline V gene data show CDR1 as LGHNT and CDR2 as FRNRAP. V lost 0 bases to trimming and J lost 5 bases, with 7 bases between them. CDR3 DNA: TGTGCTAGTGGTTTGGTACGGGGAACTGAAGCTTTCTTT. Translating gives CASGLVRGTEAFF.

The chain recombines TRBV19 with TRBJ2-5; the D gene is possibly TRBD2 (5 bases). Germline lookup yields CDR1 LNHDA and CDR2 SQIVND (reference sequence). The CDR3 consists of 14 residues. The V and J ends lost 5 bases and 0 bases respectively, with 10 bases between them. CDR3 sequence (DNA): TGTGCCAGTAGTGGCACCGGGAACCAAGAGACCCAGTACTTC. Encoded protein: CASSGTGNQETQYF.